A selection of T cell receptor beta chains follows, all from one sample in a study of cytotoxic CD8 clonotypes in ibrutinib-treated CLL. The table came from immunoSEQ multiplex PCR; TCRdb's copy has only in-frame clones and leaves some out. Of about 140,000 clones in the sample, approximately 80% are singletons; the top ten hold 6.5% to 8%. The sequenced sample was PBMCs, obtained after 36 months of ibrutinib treatment. These receptor sequences come from a human donor with chronic lymphocytic leukemia. CDR3s include the opening cysteine and the closing phenylalanine or tryptophan. A D gene is named only where the DNA matches it firmly. Only part of the rows carry a size: once, few, many, or a class if the clone is expanded.

few,TRBV14,.,TRBJ1-2,CASSQARITNYGYTF,TGTGCCAGCAGCCAAGCCAGGATCACTAACTATGGCTACACCTTC
few,TRBV15,.,TRBJ2-7,CATSRVGSGLPYEQYF,TGTGCCACCAGCAGAGTCGGGAGCGGTCTACCCTACGAGCAGTACTTC
.,TRBV9,.,TRBJ2-1,CASSVSAQQFF,TGTGCCAGCAGCGTATCGGCTCAGCAGTTCTTC
few,TRBV4-1,TRBD1,TRBJ1-6,CASSQEAGGQGRSPLHF,TGCGCCAGCAGCCAAGAAGCGGGGGGACAGGGACGGTCACCCCTCCACTTT
.,TRBV7-9,.,TRBJ2-1,CASSLTWGEQFF,TGTGCCAGCAGCTTAACGTGGGGTGAGCAGTTCTTC
.,TRBV2,TRBD1,TRBJ1-1,CASTLDRVNTEAFF,TGTGCCAGCACTTTAGACAGGGTGAACACTGAAGCTTTCTTT
.,TRBV2,.,TRBJ2-5,CASSGSTQYF,TGTGCCAGCAGTGGTTCGACCCAGTACTTC
.,TRBV11-2,.,TRBJ2-7,CASSLGVGGLEQYF,TGTGCCAGCAGCTTAGGGGTGGGGGGCCTCGAGCAGTACTTC
.,TRBV5-4,.,TRBJ2-7,CASSLKDRPTYEQYF,TGTGCCAGCAGCTTAAAGGACAGACCTACCTACGAGCAGTACTTC
.,TRBV7-2,TRBD1,TRBJ1-1,CASSPNTGGTEAFF,TGTGCCAGCAGCCCAAACACAGGGGGGACTGAAGCTTTCTTT
.,TRBV6-5,TRBD2,TRBJ2-7,CASSYGGLAGTYEQYF,TGTGCCAGCAGTTACGGGGGACTAGCGGGTACTTACGAGCAGTACTTC
.,TRBV19,TRBD2,TRBJ2-2,CAPREEAGTGELFF,TGTGCTCCCCGGGAGGAGGCAGGGACCGGGGAGCTGTTTTTT
.,TRBV14,.,TRBJ1-2,CASSQRASGGYTF,TGTGCCAGCAGCCAAAGGGCCAGCGGGGGCTACACCTTC
.,TRBV28,.,TRBJ1-5,CASSFMPVGPQHF,TGTGCCAGCAGTTTCATGCCGGTTGGGCCCCAGCATTTT
.,TRBV4-2,.,TRBJ1-2,CASSQDRYREQNRLNYGYTF,TGTGCCAGCAGCCAAGATCGGTACAGGGAACAAAATCGCCTTAACTATGGCTACACCTTC